The 25 T cell receptor beta chains in this list originate from one sample, sequenced in a study of blood T cell repertoires in COVID-19. Sequenced by immunoSEQ multiplex PCR; TCRdb stores in-frame clones only, minus some. The sample has about 110,000 clones; about 87% are singletons. The sequenced sample consisted of peripheral blood. All receptors derive from a human donor in a cohort sampled during active COVID-19.

The chain links TRBV27 to TRBJ2-6; D might be TRBD1 (5 bases). With 3 bases removed from V and 1 base from J, the gap between germline ends came to 13 bases. Germline values: CDR1 MNHEY, CDR2 SMNVEV (reference sequence). CDR3 length equals 17 residues. The CDR3 DNA sequence: TGTGCCAGCAGTTTGATGACAGCCCTGTCTGGGGCCAACGTCCTGACTTTC. Translation: CASSLMTALSGANVLTF.

The chain links TRBV13 to TRBJ2-2; possibly TRBD1 for D (5 bases). Trimming cost V 6 bases and J 2 bases, with 10 bases left between them. This CDR3 region has 14 residues. Germline V gene sequence: CDR1 PRHDT, CDR2 FYEKMQ (reference sequence). The CDR3 protein is CASSSRVNTGELFF. CDR3 bases: TGTGCCAGCAGTTCCAGGGTCAACACCGGGGAGCTGTTTTTT.

The chain recombines TRBV6-4 with TRBJ2-3, with D possibly matching TRBD2 (7 bases). In germline, CDR1 is MRHNA, CDR2 SNTAGT. The CDR3 extends over 14 amino acids. Trimming removed 2 bases at V and 2 bases at J, with 8 bases between. The CDR3 DNA reads as TGTGCCAGCAGTGACGGGGGGGCCACAGATACGCAGTATTTT. Translation gives CASSDGGATDTQYF.

This chain connects TRBV7-2 to TRBJ1-1, with D maybe TRBD1 (5 bases). Trimming took off 4 bases at V and 2 bases at J, with 11 bases between the two ends. Germline V gene data show CDR1 as SGHTA and CDR2 as FQGNSA. CDR3 size: 14 residues. The CDR3 loop reads CASSSSGANTEAFF. The CDR3 DNA sequence: TGTGCCAGCAGCTCAAGTGGGGCAAACACTGAAGCTTTCTTT.

J is TRBJ1-1 and V is TRBV24-1; D is unclear. The germline gives CDR1 KGHDR, CDR2 SFDVKD. CDR3 length equals 13 residues. The V and J ends lost 4 bases and 3 bases respectively, with 8 bases between them. The chain's CDR3 is CATSDPGDTEAFF. The CDR3 bases are TGTGCCACCAGTGACCCCGGGGACACTGAAGCTTTCTTT.

The rearrangement joins TRBV28 to TRBJ2-7; 7 bases are shared with TRBD1. CDR1 and CDR2 (germline): MDHEN, SYDVKM. CDR3 length equals 12 residues. This CDR3 reads CVTGASSYEQYF. CDR3 DNA sequence: TGTGTAACAGGGGCCAGCTCCTACGAGCAGTACTTC. Full variable domain (rest looked up from reference TRBV28 and TRBJ2-7): DVKVTQSSRYLVKRTGEKVFLECVQDMDHENMFWYRQDPGLGLRLIYFSYDVKMKEKGDIPEGYSVSREKKERFSLILESASTNQTSMYLCVTGASSYEQYFGPGTRLTVT.

This chain links TRBV18 with TRBJ2-5, with a tentative D call TRBD2 (6 bases). The V gene lost 1 base and the J gene lost 2 bases, with 23 bases spanning the gap. Germline V CDR1 and CDR2: KGHSH, LQKENI. This CDR3 has 19 amino acids. The CDR3 sequence is CASSPLRLALARTQETQYF. The DNA for the CDR3 is TGTGCCAGCTCACCACTTCGTCTAGCCCTAGCGAGAACTCAAGAGACCCAGTACTTC.

This chain uses TRBV28 with TRBJ1-1, with 11 positions matching TRBD1. With V trimmed by 5 bases and J by 10 bases, 12 bases remained unmatched. This CDR3 comprises 15 residues. Germline V gene lookup returns CDR1 MDHEN and CDR2 SYDVKM. This chain's CDR3 is CASSPQFGTGGSAFF. The CDR3 DNA sequence: TGTGCCAGCAGTCCACAGTTTGGGACAGGGGGATCAGCTTTCTTT.

This clone came up once. The J gene is TRBJ2-7, the V gene TRBV24-1; 8 nucleotides line up with TRBD1. CDR1 KGHDR and CDR2 SFDVKD come from the germline V gene. Trimming at V came to 6 bases and at J to 4 bases, leaving 7 bases not matched to a gene. CDR3 size: 14 residues. CDR3 DNA: TGTGCCACCAGTCCTACGGACAGGGTTTACGAGCAGTACTTC. It yields the protein CATSPTDRVYEQYF.

CDR3 bases: TGTGCCAGCAGTCGACAGCCGGGACAGGCTATGGGCTATAATTCACCCCTCCACTTT. It yields the protein CASSRQPGQAMGYNSPLHF. The chain carries TRBV6-6 and TRBJ1-6; 8 positions agree with TRBD1. V was pared by 5 bases and J by 3 bases, with 15 bases of the junction left unmatched. This CDR3 has 19 residues. CDR1 and CDR2 (germline): MNHNY, SVGAGI (reference sequence).

V gene TRBV3-1 (or the pseudogene TRBV3-2) combines with J gene TRBJ1-6; D call uncertain. The V and J ends lost 2 bases and 7 bases respectively, with 9 bases between them. From germline, CDR1 is LGHDT and CDR2 YNNKEL (reference sequence). The CDR3 length is 14 residues. The CDR3 bases are TGTGCCAGCAGCCAACGCGCGGAAAATTCACCCCTCCACTTT. Translated: CASSQRAENSPLHF.

This clone has a single count. This sequence joins TRBV6-5 and TRBJ2-7; 8 bases map to TRBD2. Per the germline V gene, CDR1 is MNHEY and CDR2 is SVGAGI. J was trimmed by 2 bases and V by 8 bases; bases with no gene match: 5. The CDR3 length is 13 residues. The CDR3 loop is CASRGGPTYEQYF. CDR3 DNA: TGTGCCAGCCGGGGGGGCCCGACCTACGAGCAGTACTTC.

This rearrangement joins TRBV2 to TRBJ1-6; tentative D call: TRBD1 (5 bases). V lost 6 bases to trimming and J lost 7 bases, with 10 bases between them. The germline V gene encodes CDR1 SNHLY and CDR2 FYNNEI. CDR3 length equals 13 residues. Written as DNA, the CDR3 is TGTGCCAGCAGCCTTGGGGGGAATTCACCCCTCCACTTT. It encodes CASSLGGNSPLHF.

The table lists this clone with a count of one. This chain joins TRBV23-1 and TRBJ2-2; 7 bases match TRBD1. TRBV23-1 belongs to the ORF category, with a function that is uncertain. V dropped 1 base and J dropped 6; count of bases not matched to a gene: 20. This CDR3 is built from 20 residues. CDR3 nucleotide sequence: TGCGCCAGCAGTCAATGTAGTGAGGGGGACAGTTGTTACCGATCCGGGGAGCTGTTTTTT. This translates into CASSQCSEGDSCYRSGELFF.

This sequence joins TRBV2 and TRBJ2-7; TRBD1 matches at 8 bases. The CDR3 extends over 14 amino acids. V lost 4 bases, J lost 2 bases, and 4 bases stayed unmatched. The V gene's germline CDR1 is SNHLY and CDR2 FYNNEI. Here the CDR3 reads CASSADRVTYEQYF. Written as DNA, the CDR3 is TGTGCCAGCAGTGCGGACAGGGTGACCTACGAGCAGTACTTC. The whole variable domain, filled in from reference TRBV2 and TRBJ2-7, reads EPEVTQTPSHQVTQMGQEVILRCVPISNHLYFYWYRQILGQKVEFLVSFYNNEISEKSEIFDDQFSVERPDGSNFTLKIRSTKLEDSAMYFCASSADRVTYEQYFGPGTRLTVT.

J is TRBJ2-7 and V is TRBV27; 7 bases map to TRBD1. The CDR3 has 13 amino acids. The germline CDR1 and CDR2 sequences are MNHEY and SMNVEV (reference sequence). V lost 3 bases, J lost 10 bases, and 9 bases stayed unmatched. CDR3 nucleotides: TGTGCCAGCAGTTTTGGCAGGGGGTCTATCCAGTACTTC. It encodes CASSFGRGSIQYF.

This sequence joins TRBV7-8 and TRBJ2-3; D unclear. The CDR3 is 14 amino acids. Germline CDR1 SGHVS, CDR2 FQNEAQ. Deletions cut 1 base from V and 4 bases from J, with 9 bases between. CDR3 sequence: CASSLGQAADTQYF. The CDR3 bases are TGTGCCAGCAGCTTAGGCCAGGCAGCAGATACGCAGTATTTT.

The chain joins TRBV5-4 to TRBJ1-1; 9 bases are a match to TRBD1. Trimming removed 9 bases from V and 6 bases from J; junction bases left unmatched: 12. The CDR3 consists of 14 residues. The germline CDR1 and CDR2 sequences are SGHNT and YYREEE (reference sequence). The DNA for the CDR3 is TGTGCCACCCCCGGGACAGGGCCGAGCGCTGAAGCTTTCTTT. This translates into CATPGTGPSAEAFF. The variable domain in full, completed from reference TRBV5-4 and TRBJ1-1, reads ETGVTQSPTHLIKTRGQQVTLRCSSQSGHNTVSWYQQALGQGPQFIFQYYREEENGRGNFPPRFSGLQFPNYSSELNVNALELDDSALYLCATPGTGPSAEAFFGQGTRLTVV.

The chain is built from TRBV5-1 and TRBJ2-2, with unresolved D. Trimming took off 3 bases at V and 5 bases at J, with 17 bases between the two ends. Germline values: CDR1 SGHRS, CDR2 YFSETQ. The CDR3 sequence is 16 residues long. CDR3 sequence (DNA): TGCGCCAGCAGCTCTGGATCTCAGGTTTCGACCGGGGAGCTGTTTTTT. Amino acids: CASSSGSQVSTGELFF.

This chain uses TRBV3-1 (or the pseudogene TRBV3-2) with TRBJ2-2; 8 bases map to TRBD2. The CDR3 is 15 amino acids. V lost 7 bases and J lost 5; bases outside the gene matches: 9. Germline CDR1 is LGHDT and CDR2 is YNNKEL (reference sequence). The CDR3 DNA reads as TGTGCCAGCACCCACGGGGGGGGCCGGACCGGGGAGCTGTTTTTT. It encodes CASTHGGGRTGELFF.

This chain connects TRBV11-1 to TRBJ1-1, with 7 nucleotides matching TRBD1. Per the germline V gene, CDR1 is SGHAT and CDR2 is FQDESV (reference sequence). The J segment lost 1 base and the V segment lost 1 base, leaving 0 bases of the junction unmatched. The length of the CDR3 is 14 residues. For the CDR3, the DNA is TGTGCCAGCAGCTTAGAGGGGGCGAACACTGAAGCTTTCTTT. This codes for CASSLEGANTEAFF.

This clone was observed a handful of times. The chain joins TRBV11-2 to TRBJ1-1; tentatively, D is TRBD1 (5 bases). Germline assignment: CDR1 SGHAT and CDR2 FQNNGV. V was shortened by 3 bases and J by 9 bases, with 11 bases between the two germline ends. This CDR3 is 12 amino acids long. The DNA for the CDR3 is TGTGCCAGCAGCTTGTCAGGGATCAAAGCTTTCTTT. Its translation: CASSLSGIKAFF.

This chain joins TRBV11-3 and TRBJ2-1; TRBD2 agrees at 8 bases. Germline V CDR1 and CDR2: SGHNT, YENEEA. There are 19 residues in the CDR3. The V gene end was trimmed by 1 base and the J gene end by 5 bases; junction bases not matched to a gene: 16. Here the CDR3 reads CASSLAQSGALAADNEQFF. As DNA, the CDR3 is TGTGCCAGCAGCTTAGCCCAATCCGGGGCACTAGCGGCCGACAATGAGCAGTTCTTC.

The chain joins TRBV7-6 to TRBJ2-3; a possible D gene is TRBD2 (5 bases). V was pared by 2 bases and J by 4 bases, with 22 bases between. The CDR3 loop spans 18 amino acids. Per the germline V gene, CDR1 is SGHVS and CDR2 is FNYEAQ. DNA of the CDR3: TGTGCCAGCAGCTTAAATCGACGGGAAATAGCAGTGGCAGATACGCAGTATTTT. This gives the protein CASSLNRREIAVADTQYF.

The rearrangement uses TRBV2 and TRBJ2-7, with 9 bases that match TRBD1. V shed 9 bases, J shed 4 bases, and the junction held 10 bases outside the gene matches. The CDR3 sequence is 14 residues long. Germline loops: CDR1 SNHLY, CDR2 FYNNEI. CDR3 nucleotide sequence: TGTGCCAGGGACACAGGGACAGGGACTTACGAGCAGTACTTC. It specifies CARDTGTGTYEQYF. Together with reference TRBV2 and TRBJ2-7, the CDR3 gives the full variable domain: EPEVTQTPSHQVTQMGQEVILRCVPISNHLYFYWYRQILGQKVEFLVSFYNNEISEKSEIFDDQFSVERPDGSNFTLKIRSTKLEDSAMYFCARDTGTGTYEQYFGPGTRLTVT.